The clone carrying this T cell receptor beta chain was recorded only once. This CDR3 contains 16 residues. CDR1 SGHRS and CDR2 YFSETQ come from the germline V gene. Trimming removed 4 bases from V and 3 bases from J, with 18 bases in between. These data come from a study of blood T cell repertoires in COVID-19. Study-wide context: Sites in the United States, Italy and Spain provided acute and convalescent COVID-19 samples. The analysed material was cDNA or gDNA that came from T cells, B-cell-depleted T cells, or PBMCs.

Study processing details: How many nucleated cells were present was estimated from reference gene primer amplification. The protocol was immunoSEQ multiplex PCR, while the TCRdb copy is restricted to in-frame clones and leaves out a portion. The DNA gave D and trimming, while V, J and clone size come from that table. The table shows roughly 90,000 clones, with over 80% occurring only once. This sequence originates from a man aged 45-60 years with acute or convalescent COVID-19. The chain links TRBV5-1 to TRBJ2-3; D might be TRBD1 (6 bases). Sample: peripheral blood. This chain's CDR3 is CASSPYGQYGTDTQYF. The CDR3 DNA sequence: TGCGCCAGCAGCCCATATGGACAGTATGGGACAGATACGCAGTATTTT. Together with reference TRBV5-1 and TRBJ2-3, the CDR3 gives the full variable domain: KAGVTQTPRYLIKTRGQQVTLSCSPISGHRSVSWYQQTPGQGLQFLFEYFSETQRNKGNFPGRFSGRQFSNSRSEMNVSTLELGDSALYLCASSPYGQYGTDTQYFGPGTRLTVL.